This T cell receptor beta chain was obtained from a study of cytomegalovirus exposure and HLA in healthy donors. About the research overall: The Caucasian-associated ancestry cluster held around 81% of more than 350 genotyped donors. General study points: Accurate prediction of HLA-A and HLA-B alleles (for most subjects) was reportedly achieved from TCR beta sequences. The Asian-associated ancestry cluster reportedly had fewer N-insertions than the approximately 670-donor mean in a later analysis.

Note on this clone: Its antigen is still unknown.

Primers for the PCR totalled 60 Vbeta and 13 Jbeta. Some clones are missing from TCRdb's copy, which holds only in-frame ones; the method was immunoSEQ multiplex PCR. In the table there are about 90,000 clones, roughly 58% of which are singletons. It was healthy bone marrow donors who served as donors. From germline, CDR1 is LNHDA and CDR2 SQIVND (reference sequence). This CDR3 region has 14 residues. With 7 bases clipped from V and 4 bases from J, the junction kept 8 bases outside the gene matches. The sample consisted of PBMCs. This chain links TRBV19 with TRBJ1-2; TRBD1 matches at 8 bases. The sequence derives from a woman aged 25 to 45 in good health and CMV-seropositive. The CDR3 DNA follows: TGTGCCAGTATTGGGGACAGGCTCTCCTATGGCTACACCTTC. It is translated as CASIGDRLSYGYTF. Full variable domain (outside the CDR3, taken from reference TRBV19 and TRBJ1-2): DGGITQSPKYLFRKEGQNVTLSCEQNLNHDAMYWYRQDPGQGLRLIYYSQIVNDFQKGDIAEGYSVSREKKESFPLTVTSAQKNPTAFYLCASIGDRLSYGYTFGSGTRLTVV.